What follows is one TCR beta chain and its context. What it binds is unknown. Relapse was seen in all patients after autologous stem cell transplantation, and brentuximab vedotin exposure was variable. Patients showed best responses of complete response, partial response or progressive disease. This sample was included in a study of PD-1 blockade in classical Hodgkin lymphoma. Study context: Patients had nivolumab dosed at 3 mg/kg, delivered intravenously every 2 weeks. Overall study findings and caveats: For complete responders, baseline diversity was comparable to that of newly diagnosed patients.

Profiled with immunoSEQ multiplex PCR; TCRdb holds only in-frame clones, not every one. In the table there are about 19,000 clones, 75% to 85% of which are singletons. V was pared by 5 bases and J by 6 bases, with 9 bases of the junction left unmatched. The CDR3 covers 14 residues. CDR1 is MGHRA, CDR2 YSYEKL, per germline. The chain employs TRBV4-1 and TRBJ2-7, with 8 bases that match TRBD1. The material was peripheral blood mononuclear cells (PBMCs), obtained before the second cycle of nivolumab. This clonotype was obtained from a human donor with classical Hodgkin lymphoma. CDR3 sequence reads: CASSSRDRLGEQYF. CDR3 in DNA: TGCGCCAGCAGCTCCCGGGACAGGCTTGGCGAGCAGTACTTC.